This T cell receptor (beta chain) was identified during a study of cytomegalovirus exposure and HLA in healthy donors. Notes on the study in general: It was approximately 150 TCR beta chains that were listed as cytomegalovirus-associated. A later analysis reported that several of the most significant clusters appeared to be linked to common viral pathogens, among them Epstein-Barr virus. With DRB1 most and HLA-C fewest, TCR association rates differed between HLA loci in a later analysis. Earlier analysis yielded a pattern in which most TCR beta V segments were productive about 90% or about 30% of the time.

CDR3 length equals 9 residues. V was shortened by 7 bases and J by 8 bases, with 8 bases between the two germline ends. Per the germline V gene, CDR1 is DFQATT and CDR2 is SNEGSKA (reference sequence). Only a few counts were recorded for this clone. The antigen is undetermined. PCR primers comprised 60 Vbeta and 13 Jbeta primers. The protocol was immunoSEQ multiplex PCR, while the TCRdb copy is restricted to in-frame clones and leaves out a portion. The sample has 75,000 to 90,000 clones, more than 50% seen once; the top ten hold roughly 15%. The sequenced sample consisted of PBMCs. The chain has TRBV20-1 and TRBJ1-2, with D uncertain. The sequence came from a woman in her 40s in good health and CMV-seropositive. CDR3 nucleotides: TGCAGTGAGAGGGCAGGCTACACCTTC. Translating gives CSERAGYTF.